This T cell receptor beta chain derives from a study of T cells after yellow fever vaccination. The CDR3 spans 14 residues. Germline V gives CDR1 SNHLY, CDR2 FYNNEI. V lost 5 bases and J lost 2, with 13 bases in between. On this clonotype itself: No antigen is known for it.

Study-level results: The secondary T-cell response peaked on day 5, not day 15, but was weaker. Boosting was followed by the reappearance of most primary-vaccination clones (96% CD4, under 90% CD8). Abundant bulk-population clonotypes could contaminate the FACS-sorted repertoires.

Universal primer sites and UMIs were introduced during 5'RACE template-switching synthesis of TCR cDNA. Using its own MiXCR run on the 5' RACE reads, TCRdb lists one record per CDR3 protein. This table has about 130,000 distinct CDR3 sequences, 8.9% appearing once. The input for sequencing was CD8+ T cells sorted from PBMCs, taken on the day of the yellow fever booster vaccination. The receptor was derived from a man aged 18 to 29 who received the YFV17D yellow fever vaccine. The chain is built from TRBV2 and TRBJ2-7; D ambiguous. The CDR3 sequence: CASSTDTDTYEQYF. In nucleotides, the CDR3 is TGTGCCAGCAGTACTGACACCGATACCTACGAGCAGTACTTC.